The 32 T cell receptor beta chains presented below share a single source sample, sequenced in a study of CD8 T cells in Susac syndrome. RNA was extracted with the RNeasy kit, and a quantity of roughly 0.45 to 1 ug was reverse transcribed using random hexamers. From the immunoSEQ multiplex PCR reads, TCRdb called clonotypes with MiXCR, one entry per CDR3 protein. This sample yields some 65,000 distinct CDR3 sequences, of which approximately 94% are seen a single time; around 0.61% belongs to the top ten. Sequences were obtained from CD8+ T cells from PBMCs. The receptors were sampled from a human donor with multiple sclerosis.

This chain uses TRBV7-9 with TRBJ1-1; 9 bases agree with TRBD1. V lost 5 bases to trimming and J lost 3 bases; unmatched junction nucleotides: 4. The CDR3 has 14 residues. The germline CDR1 and CDR2 sequences are SEHNR and FQNEAQ (reference sequence). CDR3 coding DNA: TGTGCCAGCAGCGCTGGACAGGGGTACACTGAAGCTTTCTTT. It codes for CASSAGQGYTEAFF.

The V and J genes are TRBV30 and TRBJ1-1, with D possibly matching TRBD1 (6 bases). The CDR3 is 13 amino acids. The germline gives CDR1 GTSNPN, CDR2 SVGIG (reference sequence). Trimming removed 1 base from V and 3 bases from J, with 9 bases in between. The CDR3 reads CAWSADSYTEAFF. CDR3 sequence (DNA): TGTGCCTGGAGTGCGGACAGCTACACTGAAGCTTTCTTT. Based on the CDR3 plus reference TRBV30 and TRBJ1-1, the full variable domain is SQTIHQWPATLVQPVGSPLSLECTVEGTSNPNLYWYRQAAGRGLQLLFYSVGIGQISSEVPQNLSASRPQDRQFILSSKKLLLSDSGFYLCAWSADSYTEAFFGQGTRLTVV.

This chain links TRBV27 with TRBJ2-2, with TRBD1 as a possible D gene (6 bases). Germline V gene sequence: CDR1 MNHEY, CDR2 SMNVEV (reference sequence). The CDR3 totals 14 residues. Trimming left V 0 bases short and J 6 bases short, with 8 bases between. CDR3 sequence reads: CASSLSTGPGELFF. CDR3 sequence (DNA): TGTGCCAGCAGTTTATCGACAGGACCCGGGGAGCTGTTTTTT.

The chain employs TRBV30 and TRBJ2-3; unclear D gene. The V end lost 4 bases, the J end lost 2 bases, and 7 bases lay between the germline ends. The CDR3 is 12 amino acids. Germline V gives CDR1 GTSNPN, CDR2 SVGIG (reference sequence). The CDR3 bases are TGTGCCTGGAACCCAAACACAGATACGCAGTATTTT. Its translation: CAWNPNTDTQYF.

The CDR3 coding sequence is TGTGCCAGCAGCCAAGTTGAAGGTTCCGAGCAGTACTTC. It yields the protein CASSQVEGSEQYF. The chain uses TRBV3-1 and TRBJ2-7; D is uncertain. There are 13 residues in the CDR3. Looked up from germline, CDR1 is LGHDT and CDR2 is YNNKEL (reference sequence). V was cut by 1 base and J by 6 bases, with 10 bases left in between.

The rearrangement uses TRBV6-4 and TRBJ2-1, with D possibly matching TRBD2 (5 bases). Germline CDR1 is MRHNA and CDR2 is SNTAGT. V was pared by 0 bases and J by 9 bases, with 15 bases between. This CDR3 has 15 residues. Written as DNA, the CDR3 is TGTGCCAGCAGTGACTCCCAACTAGATTCCAGTGAGCAGTTCTTC. Residues: CASSDSQLDSSEQFF.

This chain uses TRBV28 with TRBJ2-5, with D unresolved. CDR1 is MDHEN and CDR2 is SYDVKM in the germline V gene. V was cut by 5 bases and J by 0 bases, with 19 bases left in between. The CDR3 totals 17 residues. Here the CDR3 DNA reads TGTGCCAGCAGTCCCCTGTCCATCGGGTTAGACCAAGAGACCCAGTACTTC. The encoded protein is CASSPLSIGLDQETQYF.

This sequence joins TRBV25-1 and TRBJ2-7; 7 bases align to TRBD1. Germline V gene lookup returns CDR1 MGHDK and CDR2 SYGVNS. Losses at the gene ends were 3 bases for V and 1 base for J; bases not matched to a gene: 3. The CDR3 is 14 residues long. The CDR3 reads CASSEDRTSYEQYF. The CDR3 nucleotides read TGTGCCAGCAGTGAGGACAGGACATCCTACGAGCAGTACTTC.

J is TRBJ2-5 and V is TRBV3-1; TRBD2 agrees at 8 bases. This CDR3 is 16 amino acids long. The germline V gene encodes CDR1 LGHDT and CDR2 YNNKEL (reference sequence). V trimming: 1 base; J trimming: 4 bases; junction bases outside the gene matches: 8. The CDR3 sequence: CASSQGTGRAGETQYF. The CDR3 nucleotides read TGTGCCAGCAGCCAAGGTACCGGGAGGGCCGGAGAGACCCAGTACTTC.

The chain joins TRBV29-1 to TRBJ2-2; 12 nucleotides align to TRBD1. The CDR3 is 15 residues long. With 1 base clipped from V and 6 bases from J, the junction kept 3 bases outside the gene matches. CDR1 SQVTM and CDR2 ANQGSEA come from the germline V gene. Written as DNA, the CDR3 is TGCAGCGTTGAAGGATGGGACAGGGGGCCCGGGGAGCTGTTTTTT. Translating gives CSVEGWDRGPGELFF.

V and J are TRBV19 and TRBJ2-3; no clear D. There are 12 residues in the CDR3. V was pared by 11 bases and J by 8 bases, with 17 bases between. Germline lookup yields CDR1 LNHDA and CDR2 SQIVND (reference sequence). The CDR3 DNA is TGTGCCTCATCGTTTGGTTCGGGTACGCAGTATTTT. This encodes CASSFGSGTQYF.

This chain uses TRBV30 with TRBJ1-1, with D hard to call. V was cut by 3 bases and J by 1 base, with 6 bases left in between. This CDR3 is built from 12 residues. Looked up from germline, CDR1 is GTSNPN and CDR2 is SVGIG (reference sequence). CDR3 sequence reads: CAWSPGNTEAFF. The CDR3, as DNA: TGTGCCTGGAGCCCTGGGAACACTGAAGCTTTCTTT. The whole variable domain, remainder taken from reference TRBV30 and TRBJ1-1, is SQTIHQWPATLVQPVGSPLSLECTVEGTSNPNLYWYRQAAGRGLQLLFYSVGIGQISSEVPQNLSASRPQDRQFILSSKKLLLSDSGFYLCAWSPGNTEAFFGQGTRLTVV.

The V call is TRBV13, the J call TRBJ2-7; D perhaps matches TRBD1 (6 bases). Germline CDR1 is PRHDT and CDR2 is FYEKMQ (reference sequence). The CDR3 loop spans 14 amino acids. V was cut by 3 bases and J by 2 bases, with 11 bases left in between. This chain's CDR3 is CASSFGQGPYEQYF. The CDR3, as DNA: TGTGCCAGCAGCTTCGGGCAGGGGCCCTACGAGCAGTACTTC.

The rearrangement uses TRBV29-1 and TRBJ1-1, with D perhaps TRBD1 (6 bases). V lost 0 bases, J lost 6 bases, and 20 bases lay in between. The CDR3 loop spans 16 amino acids. Per germline, CDR1 SQVTM and CDR2 ANQGSEA. CDR3 nucleotides: TGCAGCGTTGAAGAGAAAGACCTCAGGGGCGCGGCTGAAGCTTTCTTT. Its translation is CSVEEKDLRGAAEAFF.

The genes are TRBV29-1 and TRBJ1-1; D is ambiguous. Germline CDR1 SQVTM, CDR2 ANQGSEA. This CDR3 region has 12 residues. Trimming removed 0 bases at V and 8 bases at J, with 10 bases between. This CDR3 is CSVEDKAREAFF. CDR3 DNA: TGCAGCGTTGAAGATAAGGCCAGGGAAGCTTTCTTT.

The chain is built from TRBV29-1 and TRBJ2-7; D is undetermined. CDR3 size: 11 residues. The V end lost 5 bases, the J end lost 7 bases, and 12 bases lay between the germline ends. Germline CDR1 is SQVTM and CDR2 is ANQGSEA. CDR3 bases: TGCAGCGTTAGTCCCCCCGAGGAGCAGTACTTC. Protein sequence: CSVSPPEEQYF.

V is TRBV28 and J is TRBJ2-7; TRBD1 agrees at 8 bases. Germline CDR1 reads MDHEN; CDR2 reads SYDVKM. CDR3 length: 15 amino acids. Trimming took 5 bases from V and 4 from J; bases not matched to a gene: 10. The CDR3 here is CASSGVQGAPYEQYF. DNA for the CDR3: TGTGCCAGCAGTGGGGTTCAGGGGGCCCCTTACGAGCAGTACTTC.

The rearrangement uses TRBV12-3 or TRBV12-4 and TRBJ1-2; D is possibly TRBD1 (6 bases). V was pared by 6 bases and J by 4 bases, with 12 bases between. The CDR3 totals 13 residues. The CDR3 sequence is CASSRGTPYGYTF. The DNA of the CDR3 is TGTGCCAGCAGCCGTGGGACACCCTATGGCTACACCTTC.

The CDR3 loop is CASSLGDGQGMDGYTF. In nucleotides, the CDR3 is TGTGCCAGCAGCTTGGGTGATGGACAGGGGATGGATGGCTACACCTTC. V usage is TRBV13 and J usage is TRBJ1-2; TRBD1 matches at 9 bases. CDR1 PRHDT and CDR2 FYEKMQ come from the germline V gene (reference sequence). CDR3 length: 16 residues. The V and J ends lost 3 bases and 6 bases, in that order; junction bases with no gene match: 11.

The chain uses TRBV12-5 and TRBJ2-1, with unresolved D. CDR1 and CDR2 from the germline V gene are LGHNT and FRNRAP. V shed 6 bases and J shed 10 bases, with 13 bases lying between them. The length of the CDR3 is 12 residues. The CDR3 spells CASGPTVGEQFF. The DNA of the CDR3 is TGTGCTAGTGGCCCAACAGTCGGGGAGCAGTTCTTC. The whole variable domain, filled in from reference TRBV12-5 and TRBJ2-1, reads DARVTQTPRHKVTEMGQEVTMRCQPILGHNTVFWYRQTMMQGLELLAYFRNRAPLDDSGMPKDRFSAEMPDATLATLKIQPSEPRDSAVYFCASGPTVGEQFFGPGTRLTVL.

The chain carries TRBV25-1 and TRBJ2-7; D is possibly TRBD1 (5 bases). V shed 1 base and J shed 5 bases, with 9 bases lying between them. The V gene's germline CDR1 is MGHDK and CDR2 SYGVNS. CDR3 length: 13 amino acids. CDR3 DNA sequence: TGTGCCAGCAGTGAATCCAGGGTCCACGAGCAGTACTTC. This encodes CASSESRVHEQYF.

This sequence joins TRBV6-5 and TRBJ2-7; possibly TRBD1 or TRBD2 for D (5 bases each). Germline CDR1 is MNHEY and CDR2 is SVGAGI. The V and J ends lost 0 bases and 1 base respectively, with 22 bases between them. This CDR3 has 19 residues. CDR3 protein: CASSYSVVLWDGQSYEQYF. The CDR3 coding sequence is TGTGCCAGCAGTTACTCGGTTGTGTTATGGGACGGCCAGTCCTACGAGCAGTACTTC.

The CDR3 region is CASTGGVVDQETQYF. In nucleotides, the CDR3 is TGTGCCAGCACCGGGGGGGTGGTGGACCAAGAGACCCAGTACTTC. J is TRBJ2-5 and V is TRBV5-4; 8 bases line up with TRBD2. V lost 6 bases to trimming and J lost 0 bases; unmatched junction nucleotides: 7. This CDR3 has 15 residues. Germline assignment: CDR1 SGHNT and CDR2 YYREEE (reference sequence). The full variable domain, with the rest looked up from reference TRBV5-4 and TRBJ2-5, is ETGVTQSPTHLIKTRGQQVTLRCSSQSGHNTVSWYQQALGQGPQFIFQYYREEENGRGNFPPRFSGLQFPNYSSELNVNALELDDSALYLCASTGGVVDQETQYFGPGTRLLVL.

The DNA for the CDR3 is TGTGCCAGCAGTCCGCCCCCAGGGGCAGAGGGCACTGAAGCTTTCTTT. This gives the protein CASSPPPGAEGTEAFF. The chain uses TRBV27 and TRBJ1-1, with TRBD1 as a possible D gene (6 bases). Germline lookup yields CDR1 MNHEY and CDR2 SMNVEV (reference sequence). V was pared by 5 bases and J by 4 bases, with 20 bases between. The length of the CDR3 is 16 residues.

J is TRBJ2-2 and V is TRBV4-3, with a possible D match to TRBD2 (6 bases). Germline V gene lookup returns CDR1 LGHNA and CDR2 YSLEER. Trimming removed 0 bases from V and 1 base from J, with 9 bases in between. CDR3 length: 16 residues. CDR3 residues: CASSQDWRGNTGELFF. CDR3 sequence (DNA): TGCGCCAGCAGCCAAGACTGGCGGGGGAACACCGGGGAGCTGTTTTTT.

The CDR3 is CSVEGESRQGPSYEQYF. The DNA for the CDR3 is TGCAGCGTTGAGGGGGAATCGAGACAGGGACCCTCCTACGAGCAGTACTTC. This chain connects TRBV29-1 to TRBJ2-7; 7 nucleotides line up with TRBD1. The CDR3 is made up of 17 amino acids. Unmatched junction bases numbered 14, after V lost 3 bases and J lost 0 bases. The V gene's germline CDR1 is SQVTM and CDR2 ANQGSEA.

The CDR3 DNA is TGTGCCAGCAGTCCCGGTCGGGGGAAGAGGAACGAGCAGTACTTC. This translates into CASSPGRGKRNEQYF. The V gene is TRBV28, the J gene TRBJ2-7, with TRBD2 as a possible D gene (6 bases). Looked up from germline, CDR1 is MDHEN and CDR2 is SYDVKM. The CDR3 runs 15 residues. Trimming removed 5 bases from V and 5 bases from J, with 19 bases in between.

V and J are TRBV7-2 and TRBJ2-1; 8 bases line up with TRBD2. Germline V gene sequence: CDR1 SGHTA, CDR2 FQGNSA. The CDR3 spans 16 residues. Trimming at V came to 3 bases and at J to 5 bases, leaving 9 bases not matched to a gene. The CDR3 protein is CASSFYIPGGHNEQFF. The CDR3 DNA reads as TGTGCCAGCAGCTTCTACATCCCGGGGGGGCACAATGAGCAGTTCTTC.

V is TRBV10-3 and J is TRBJ2-3; D gene ambiguous. In germline, CDR1 is ENHRY, CDR2 SYGVKD. The CDR3 has 17 residues. The V and J ends lost 0 bases and 0 bases respectively, with 13 bases between them. The CDR3 reads CAISESYTESSTDTQYF. The CDR3 DNA reads TGTGCCATCAGTGAGTCATACACAGAATCTAGCACAGATACGCAGTATTTT.

The J gene is TRBJ1-2, the V gene TRBV5-6, with D unclear. CDR3 length: 16 residues. Per germline, CDR1 SGHDT and CDR2 YYEEEE. Trimming cost V 3 bases and J 0 bases, with 15 bases left between them. The CDR3 DNA follows: TGTGCCAGCAGCTATCCAGTGACTCCGGCTAACTATGGCTACACCTTC. Translating it yields CASSYPVTPANYGYTF.

The chain is built from TRBV14 and TRBJ2-5; 7 bases line up with TRBD2. V shed 3 bases, J shed 1 base, and the junction held 2 bases outside the gene matches. This CDR3 spans 14 amino acids. The germline V gene encodes CDR1 SGHDN and CDR2 FVKESK. The CDR3 coding sequence is TGTGCCAGCAGCCAGGGGACTACCCAAGAGACCCAGTACTTC. Protein product: CASSQGTTQETQYF.

A single count supports this clonotype. The chain joins TRBV7-3 to TRBJ1-1, with D possibly TRBD1 on 5 matching bases. V lost 2 bases and J lost 7, with 11 bases in between. Germline CDR1 reads SGHTA; CDR2 reads FQGTGA. This CDR3 is built from 13 residues. In DNA, the CDR3 is TGTGCCAGCAGCTTAGGGGCGGGCAGTGAAGCTTTCTTT. Protein sequence: CASSLGAGSEAFF. The complete variable domain, with remaining parts taken from reference TRBV7-3 and TRBJ1-1, reads GAGVSQTPSNKVTEKGKYVELRCDPISGHTALYWYRQSLGQGPEFLIYFQGTGAADDSGLPNDRFFAVRPEGSVSTLKIQRTERGDSAVYLCASSLGAGSEAFFGQGTRLTVV.